One sample yielded the 30 T cell receptor beta chains listed below, sequenced in a study of blood T cells in healthy people across ages. Together with a sample-barcoded 5' primer, a J-beta primer mix was included in a second PCR lasting about 6 to 11 cycles. Using its own MiXCR run on the 5' RACE reads, TCRdb lists one record per CDR3 protein. The sample lists just under 750,000 distinct CDR3 sequences, about 20% occurring once. Sequences were obtained from blood. Every receptor here comes from a man aged 70 or older in good health.

The V gene is TRBV5-1, the J gene TRBJ2-5; 7 bases match TRBD1. Germline-derived CDR1 and CDR2 are SGHRS and YFSETQ. V lost 3 bases and J lost 4; bases outside the gene matches: 6. The CDR3 totals 14 residues. CDR3 nucleotide sequence: TGCGCCAGCAGCTCCTCGACAGGGCGAGAGACCCAGTACTTC. As protein: CASSSSTGRETQYF.

This clonotype was recorded a few times. The chain links TRBV12-3 or TRBV12-4 to TRBJ2-7; TRBD1 matches at 7 bases. Trimming at V came to 5 bases and at J to 0 bases, leaving 10 bases not matched to a gene. The CDR3 contains 16 residues. In nucleotides, the CDR3 is TGTGCCAGCAGTCTTAGACCGGGACAGAGCTCCTACGAGCAGTACGTC. Translating gives CASSLRPGQSSYEQYV.

The CDR3 DNA reads as TGTGCCAGCAGCCGGGGACCACTCTCGAACACCGGGGAGCTGTTTTTT. It yields the protein CASSRGPLSNTGELFF. The chain carries TRBV7-2 and TRBJ2-2; D tentatively reads TRBD1 or TRBD2 (5 bases each). V lost 5 bases and J lost 0, with 13 bases in between. The CDR3 consists of 16 residues. The germline CDR1 and CDR2 sequences are SGHTA and FQGNSA.

The rearrangement joins TRBV7-3 to TRBJ2-1, with D hard to call. V was clipped by 3 bases and J by 4 bases, with 13 bases between them. Germline V gene data show CDR1 as SGHTA and CDR2 as FQGTGA. The CDR3 loop spans 15 amino acids. Here the CDR3 reads CASSFALGSYNEQFF. CDR3 in DNA: TGTGCCAGCAGCTTCGCCCTAGGTTCATACAATGAGCAGTTCTTC.

This clonotype came up a few times. The chain joins TRBV12-3 or TRBV12-4 to TRBJ2-7; TRBD1 aligns across 8 bases. Trimming took 1 base from V and 6 from J; bases not matched to a gene: 8. The CDR3 sequence is 15 residues long. The CDR3 DNA sequence: TGTGCCAGCAGTTTAGTTGCCAGGGGGCTTAGCGAGCAGTACTTC. Residues: CASSLVARGLSEQYF.

The chain uses TRBV12-3 or TRBV12-4 and TRBJ1-2; TRBD1 matches 8 bases. This CDR3 is built from 14 residues. Trimming cost V 4 bases and J 3 bases; bases outside gene matches: 4. The CDR3: CASSSLDRDYGYTF. DNA of the CDR3: TGTGCCAGCAGTTCCTTGGACAGGGACTATGGCTACACCTTC.

The chain links TRBV29-1 to TRBJ2-1; the match to TRBD2 covers 13 bases. This CDR3 comprises 15 residues. V lost 4 bases and J lost 7; bases outside the gene matches: 7. Germline assignment: CDR1 SQVTM and CDR2 ANQGSEA. The CDR3 region is CSVVGLAGRGNEQFF. As DNA, the CDR3 is TGCAGCGTTGTGGGACTAGCGGGGCGGGGGAATGAGCAGTTCTTC.

This sequence joins TRBV7-2 and TRBJ2-2; 11 bases align to TRBD2. V shed 3 bases, J shed 8 bases, and the junction held 17 bases outside the gene matches. This CDR3 is built from 19 residues. Germline CDR1 and CDR2: SGHTA and FQGNSA. The CDR3 loop is CASSFPRTSGSQLEGELFF. Written as DNA, the CDR3 is TGTGCCAGCAGCTTTCCCCGAACTAGCGGGAGTCAATTAGAGGGGGAGCTGTTTTTT. Full variable domain (remainder filled in from reference TRBV7-2 and TRBJ2-2): GAGVSQSPSNKVTEKGKDVELRCDPISGHTALYWYRQSLGQGLEFLIYFQGNSAPDKSGLPSDRFSAERTGGSVSTLTIQRTQQEDSAVYLCASSFPRTSGSQLEGELFFGEGSRLTVL.

This clonotype was observed a few times. The CDR3, as DNA: TGTGCCATCAGTGAAGGGGAGAATCAGCCCCAGCATTTT. The encoded protein is CAISEGENQPQHF. The chain joins TRBV10-3 to TRBJ1-5; tentative D call: TRBD1 (5 bases). Trimming left V 3 bases short and J 4 bases short, with 7 bases between. There are 13 residues in the CDR3. Germline CDR1 ENHRY, CDR2 SYGVKD.

The rearrangement uses TRBV12-3 or TRBV12-4 and TRBJ2-3; 9 positions match TRBD2. V lost 5 bases, J lost 5 bases, and 5 bases stayed unmatched. This CDR3 is 14 amino acids long. Here the CDR3 reads CASSASGRKDTQYF. CDR3 bases: TGTGCCAGCAGTGCCAGCGGGAGGAAAGATACGCAGTATTTT.

The rearrangement links TRBV27 to TRBJ1-2; the match to TRBD1 covers 9 bases. J gave up 5 bases and V 5 bases, and 15 bases lay outside the gene matches. In germline, CDR1 is MNHEY, CDR2 SMNVEV (reference sequence). This CDR3 is built from 17 residues. This CDR3 reads CASSGVRDRVTFYGYTF. The CDR3 DNA reads as TGTGCCAGCAGTGGGGTCCGGGACAGGGTCACTTTTTATGGCTACACCTTC.

The sample holds a few counts of this clonotype. The rearrangement joins TRBV12-3 or TRBV12-4 to TRBJ2-3; D is unresolved. V gave up 6 bases and J gave up 1 base, with 14 bases separating them. The CDR3 consists of 15 residues. The CDR3 reads CASSPSESGTDTQYF. The CDR3 DNA reads as TGTGCCAGCAGCCCAAGCGAGTCGGGCACAGATACGCAGTATTTT.

The gene calls are TRBV11-3 and TRBJ2-5, with 7 bases that match TRBD2. J gave up 5 bases and V 2 bases, and 8 bases lay outside the gene matches. The germline CDR1 and CDR2 sequences are SGHNT and YENEEA. CDR3 length: 15 residues. In DNA form, the CDR3 reads TGTGCCAGCAGCTTACCGAGCGGGATAAGCGAGACCCAGTACTTC. Its translation is CASSLPSGISETQYF.

The chain employs TRBV20-1 and TRBJ2-5; D remains ambiguous. Trimming took 3 bases from V and 5 from J, leaving 10 bases between them. The CDR3 runs to 12 residues. In germline, CDR1 is DFQATT, CDR2 SNEGSKA (reference sequence). The CDR3 sequence: CSASFDRETQYF. The CDR3, as DNA: TGCAGTGCTAGTTTTGATCGGGAGACCCAGTACTTC.

The rearrangement links TRBV4-1 to TRBJ2-4; the D is unclear. Germline CDR1 is MGHRA and CDR2 is YSYEKL. Trimming cost V 1 base and J 5 bases, with 9 bases left between them. The CDR3 consists of 14 residues. This CDR3 reads CASSQGVSENIQYF. The CDR3 DNA reads as TGCGCCAGCAGCCAAGGGGTTTCAGAAAACATTCAGTACTTC.

The CDR3 protein is CASSPGTGTYNEQFF. The DNA of the CDR3 is TGTGCCAGCAGTCCCGGGACAGGGACCTACAATGAGCAGTTCTTC. The J gene is TRBJ2-7, the V gene TRBV27; 9 bases are a match to TRBD1. The DNA end is a closer match to TRBJ2-1, so the J assignment may be wrong. CDR1 is MNHEY and CDR2 is SMNVEV in the germline V gene (reference sequence). The CDR3 runs 15 residues.

The chain joins TRBV29-1 to TRBJ2-3; possible D gene TRBD1, 5 bases. The germline V gene encodes CDR1 SQVTM and CDR2 ANQGSEA. The CDR3 covers 13 residues. V dropped 3 bases and J dropped 0 bases, with 7 bases sitting between them. Written as DNA, the CDR3 is TGCAGCGTTGACAGGGATAGCACAGATACGCAGTATTTT. Its translation: CSVDRDSTDTQYF.

V and J are TRBV7-9 and TRBJ2-1; D is possibly TRBD1 or TRBD2 (5 bases each). CDR1 and CDR2 (germline): SEHNR, FQNEAQ (reference sequence). CDR3 length: 14 residues. V lost 5 bases to trimming and J lost 9 bases, with 17 bases between them. Written as DNA, the CDR3 is TGTGCCAGCAGCCAATTGGCCTCTGGGGGTGAGCAGTTCTTC. It encodes CASSQLASGGEQFF.

This clonotype came up a few times. CDR3 coding DNA: TGCAGCGTTGATCCCGACAGCAAGAACACTGAAGCTTTCTTT. Amino acids: CSVDPDSKNTEAFF. The chain uses TRBV29-1 and TRBJ1-1; TRBD1 might be the D (5 bases). The CDR3 loop spans 14 amino acids. The germline V gene encodes CDR1 SQVTM and CDR2 ANQGSEA. V lost 3 bases to trimming and J lost 1 base, with 12 bases between them.

This chain uses TRBV12-3 or TRBV12-4 with TRBJ2-3, with no clear D. Trimming left V 5 bases short and J 6 bases short, with 18 bases between. The length of the CDR3 is 15 residues. The CDR3 spells CASSPSLSVGDTQYF. CDR3 in DNA: TGTGCCAGCAGTCCCTCTCTGTCGGTGGGCGATACGCAGTATTTT.

The chain carries TRBV11-2 and TRBJ2-1; 11 nucleotides agree with TRBD1. V lost 4 bases to trimming and J lost 0 bases; unmatched junction nucleotides: 8. Germline assignment: CDR1 SGHAT and CDR2 FQNNGV. This CDR3 has 18 residues. The CDR3 region is CASSYPLGTGGSYNEQFF. CDR3 DNA: TGTGCCAGCAGCTACCCTTTGGGGACAGGGGGCTCCTACAATGAGCAGTTCTTC.

This chain uses TRBV9 with TRBJ2-5; possible D gene TRBD1, 5 bases. This CDR3 has 14 amino acids. Germline-derived CDR1 and CDR2 are SGDLS and YYNGEE. The V end was cut by 0 bases, the J end by 5 bases, with 11 bases between. The CDR3 region is CASSVAHQGETQYF. The CDR3 bases are TGTGCCAGCAGCGTAGCCCATCAGGGCGAGACCCAGTACTTC.

The gene calls are TRBV29-1 and TRBJ2-1; D remains ambiguous. The germline V gene has CDR1 SQVTM and CDR2 ANQGSEA. The CDR3 runs to 15 residues. Trimming removed 3 bases from V and 0 bases from J, with 12 bases in between. The CDR3 coding sequence is TGCAGCGTTGATTCCGGCCAATACTCCTACAATGAGCAGTTCTTC. It codes for CSVDSGQYSYNEQFF.

As DNA, the CDR3 is TGTGCCAGCAGTTCCCCCGGGACAGGGGGCATGGGGGAAAAACTGTTTTTT. Translating it yields CASSSPGTGGMGEKLFF. V and J are TRBV28 and TRBJ1-4; 12 bases map to TRBD1. The CDR3 extends over 17 amino acids. From germline, CDR1 is MDHEN and CDR2 SYDVKM. V trimming: 4 bases; J trimming: 8 bases; junction bases outside the gene matches: 11.

The table lists this clonotype with a few counts. This chain links TRBV29-1 with TRBJ2-6, with D uncertain. Germline-derived CDR1 and CDR2 are SQVTM and ANQGSEA. There are 14 residues in the CDR3. V shed 4 bases and J shed 2 bases, with 9 bases lying between them. CDR3 DNA: TGCAGCGTTGGTGGTAGGGCTGGGGCCAACGTCCTGACTTTC. It yields the protein CSVGGRAGANVLTF.

The chain joins TRBV7-9 to TRBJ2-3; 13 bases align to TRBD2. V lost 4 bases and J lost 6; bases outside the gene matches: 7. Germline CDR1 SEHNR, CDR2 FQNEAQ (reference sequence). The CDR3 sequence is 16 residues long. The CDR3 sequence is CASSSLAGGPMDTQYF. The CDR3 DNA is TGTGCCAGCAGCTCACTAGCGGGGGGGCCGATGGATACGCAGTATTTT.

CDR3 sequence reads: CASSFSWGQGGQPQHF. The CDR3 DNA follows: TGTGCCAGCAGCTTTAGTTGGGGACAGGGAGGTCAGCCCCAGCATTTT. The chain links TRBV5-6 to TRBJ1-5; the match to TRBD1 covers 9 bases. V lost 2 bases to trimming and J lost 6 bases; unmatched junction nucleotides: 9. The CDR3 contains 16 residues. Germline V gives CDR1 SGHDT, CDR2 YYEEEE.

This clonotype was counted only a few times. The chain has TRBV20-1 and TRBJ2-7; TRBD2 aligns across 13 bases. Germline CDR1 reads DFQATT; CDR2 reads SNEGSKA (reference sequence). CDR3 length equals 16 residues. The CDR3 spells CSARPGLAGFSYGQYV. CDR3 DNA sequence: TGCAGTGCCCGCCCGGGACTAGCGGGATTCTCCTACGGGCAGTACGTC.

This chain joins TRBV5-1 and TRBJ2-2; possibly TRBD1 for D (6 bases). Germline V gives CDR1 SGHRS, CDR2 YFSETQ. With 3 bases removed from V and 1 base from J, the gap between germline ends came to 10 bases. CDR3 length equals 15 residues. The CDR3 loop reads CASSSLQGNTGELFF. The CDR3 DNA sequence: TGCGCCAGCAGCTCCCTACAGGGGAACACCGGGGAGCTGTTTTTT.

This chain links TRBV5-1 with TRBJ2-7; D could derive from TRBD1 or TRBD2 (5 bases each). This CDR3 contains 12 residues. Trimming took off 1 base at V and 7 bases at J, with 9 bases between the two ends. CDR1 is SGHRS and CDR2 is YFSETQ in the germline V gene. The CDR3 spells CASSLRGREQYF. CDR3 coding DNA: TGCGCCAGCAGCTTGAGGGGACGGGAGCAGTACTTC.